This TCR beta chain is from a study of blood T cell repertoires in COVID-19. Study information: There were acute and convalescent COVID-19 samples, and they came from the United States, Italy and Spain. T cells, B-cell-depleted T cells, or PBMCs supplied cDNA or gDNA.

The CDR3 is made up of 16 amino acids. CDR1 MGHRA and CDR2 YSYEKL come from the germline V gene. With V trimmed by 4 bases and J by 0 bases, 3 bases remained unmatched. Per the original data handling: Nucleated cell counts were estimated from reference gene primer amplification. The method was immunoSEQ multiplex PCR; TCRdb's version includes in-frame clones alone and lacks a portion of them. V, J and clone size were drawn from that table, and D and trimming were deduced from the DNA. The sample yields nearly 90,000 clones, around 88% seen once. This clonotype was sampled from a man between 60 and 70 years old with acute or convalescent COVID-19. The sequenced material came from peripheral blood. The V call is TRBV4-1, the J call TRBJ1-4, with TRBD1 matching 9 bases. In DNA, the CDR3 is TGCGCCAGCAGCCCGACAGGGGGGGCAACTAATGAAAAACTGTTTTTT. Its protein product is CASSPTGGATNEKLFF.